This T cell receptor beta chain appears in the sequencing data of a study of T-cell memory formation after mild COVID-19. TCRdb processed the 5' RACE reads anew with MiXCR; each CDR3 protein has one entry. The sample shows just over 400,000 distinct CDR3 sequences, less than 25% of them seen only once. This clonotype was obtained from an adult woman who had mild COVID-19 (a few samples of this study predate the infection). Cell type and time point are not known. Sequences were obtained from PBMCs or a T cell subset sorted from them (not recorded which).

CDR3 sequence (DNA): TGCGCCAGAGAGCAGATCCCGAAGTCTAGCTCCTACAATGAGCAGTTCTTC. Its translation: CAREQIPKSSSYNEQFF. This chain connects TRBV23-1 to TRBJ2-1; D not certain. TRBV23-1 belongs to the ORF category, with a function that is uncertain. The CDR3 totals 17 residues. The V and J ends lost 9 bases and 0 bases respectively, with 21 bases between them.